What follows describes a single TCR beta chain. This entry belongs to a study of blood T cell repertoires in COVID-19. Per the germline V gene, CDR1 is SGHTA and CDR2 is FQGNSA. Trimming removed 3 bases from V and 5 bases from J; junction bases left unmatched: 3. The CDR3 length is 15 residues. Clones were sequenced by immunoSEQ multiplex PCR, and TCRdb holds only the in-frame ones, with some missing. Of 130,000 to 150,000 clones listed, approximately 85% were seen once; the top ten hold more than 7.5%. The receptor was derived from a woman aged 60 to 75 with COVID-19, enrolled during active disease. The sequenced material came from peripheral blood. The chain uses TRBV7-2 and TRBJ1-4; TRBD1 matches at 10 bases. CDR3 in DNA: TGTGCCAGCAGCTTCTGGACAGGGGGGAATGAAAAACTGTTTTTT. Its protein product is CASSFWTGGNEKLFF.